This is a list of T cell receptor beta chains from one sample in a study of monozygotic twins with inflammatory bowel disease. After re-calling the 5' RACE reads, TCRdb lists one entry per CDR3 protein, DNA absent. Listed are more than 300,000 distinct CDR3 sequences; 2.6% falls within the top ten. The sample taken for sequencing was blood. Source of these receptors: a human donor with ulcerative colitis or Crohn's disease, or a healthy co-twin of an affected twin (not recorded which). The CDR3 runs from the conserved cysteine through the conserved F or W.

J: TRBJ2-1; V: TRBV6-4; CDR3: CASSVVALSGQFF
J: TRBJ2-1; V: TRBV11-3; CDR3: CASSLAPGNEQFF
J: TRBJ2-7; V: TRBV5-1; CDR3: CASSLITRTETSDSEQYF
J: TRBJ2-5; V: TRBV4-1; CDR3: CASSRIAGTRKQETQYF
J: TRBJ2-2; V: TRBV5-1; CDR3: CASSLLSGGTGELFF
J: TRBJ2-6; V: TRBV4-3; CDR3: CASSPGTGGAGANVLTF
J: TRBJ2-7; V: TRBV12-3/TRBV12-4; CDR3: CASSLVVGETYEQYF
J: TRBJ2-1; V: TRBV28; CDR3: CASSSSGTGNLNEQFF
J: TRBJ2-1; V: TRBV27; CDR3: CASSRHQTSGGASDEQFF
J: TRBJ2-1; V: TRBV9; CDR3: CASSVALAGAYNEQFF
J: TRBJ2-4; V: TRBV7-9; CDR3: CASSLASANIQYF
J: TRBJ2-1; V: TRBV9; CDR3: CASSARGLQFF
J: TRBJ1-5; V: TRBV20-1; CDR3: CSASPGVNSNQPQHF
J: TRBJ1-1; V: TRBV4-3; CDR3: CASSQDREGLGTEAFF
J: TRBJ2-7; V: TRBV25-1; CDR3: CASSEYFDEQYF
J: TRBJ1-1; V: TRBV3-1; CDR3: CASSHDLLDTEAFF
J: TRBJ1-5; V: TRBV6-2/TRBV6-3; CDR3: CASSYFFNQPQHF
J: TRBJ2-3; V: TRBV7-2; CDR3: CASSLTSGGADTQYF
J: TRBJ1-2; V: TRBV7-2; CDR3: CASSPGTGGPYGYTF
J: TRBJ1-2; V: TRBV3-1; CDR3: CATYSNYGYTF
J: TRBJ1-4; V: TRBV7-2; CDR3: CASSLAPGTREKLFF
J: TRBJ2-5; V: TRBV29-1; CDR3: CSVEGGGGETQYF
J: TRBJ1-2; V: TRBV9; CDR3: CASSVGLDRENYGYTF
J: TRBJ1-1; V: TRBV3-1; CDR3: CASSVLGHQPEAFF
J: TRBJ2-3; V: TRBV7-2; CDR3: CASSATSGGGRDTQYF
J: TRBJ1-2; V: TRBV25-1; CDR3: CASEGEVLDGYTF
J: TRBJ2-7; V: TRBV18; CDR3: CASSPPSHSRAYEQYF
J: TRBJ2-3; V: TRBV18; CDR3: CASSGLLTDTQYF
J: TRBJ1-1; V: TRBV18; CDR3: CASSPNSLTGGMNTEAFF
J: TRBJ2-1; V: TRBV28; CDR3: CASGTGLYNEQFF
J: TRBJ1-2; V: TRBV20-1; CDR3: CSARGQGSYGYTF
J: TRBJ2-7; V: TRBV7-2; CDR3: CASSLEFGHHEQYF
J: TRBJ2-3; V: TRBV5-1; CDR3: CASSLGWSTDTQYF
J: TRBJ2-7; V: TRBV5-1; CDR3: CASSLGRGGPYEQYF
J: TRBJ1-5; V: TRBV5-5; CDR3: CASSLALIQGASNQPQHF
J: TRBJ1-2; V: TRBV5-1; CDR3: CASSFSWGNYGYTF
J: TRBJ1-1; V: TRBV20-1; CDR3: CSARTGQSNTEAFF
J: TRBJ1-2; V: TRBV9; CDR3: CASSPRSGTSGNGYTF
J: TRBJ1-2; V: TRBV7-2; CDR3: CASSYRDANYGYTF
J: TRBJ1-2; V: TRBV20-1; CDR3: CSARQGSYGYTF
J: TRBJ1-4; V: TRBV5-1; CDR3: CASRQGAFEKLFF
J: TRBJ2-7; V: TRBV29-1; CDR3: CSVGRQDEQYF